One and the same sample provided the 30 T cell receptor beta chains below, sequenced in a study of blood T cell repertoires in COVID-19. Only in-frame clones appear in the TCRdb table, and some are missing; sequencing was by immunoSEQ multiplex PCR. The repertoire includes under 300,000 clones, about 90% of them detected once, and roughly 3.6% sits in the top ten. The sequencing input was peripheral blood. All receptors come from a woman between 40 and 55 years old with acute or convalescent COVID-19.

The chain joins TRBV19 to TRBJ1-2; tentatively, D is TRBD1 (6 bases). The V gene's germline CDR1 is LNHDA and CDR2 SQIVND (reference sequence). Trimming left V 1 base short and J 6 bases short, with 15 bases between. The CDR3 is 15 amino acids. CDR3 in DNA: TGTGCCAGTAGTATAGCTTGGACAGTCCTGAATGGCTACACCTTC. Its protein product is CASSIAWTVLNGYTF.

The genes are TRBV5-1 and TRBJ1-2; 7 positions agree with TRBD1. Germline V gene lookup returns CDR1 SGHRS and CDR2 YFSETQ. V shed 7 bases, J shed 3 bases, and the junction held 12 bases outside the gene matches. This CDR3 spans 15 amino acids. The DNA for the CDR3 is TGCGCCAGCTCCCTCGGCGACAGGGTTGACTATGGCTACACCTTC. Translation: CASSLGDRVDYGYTF.

V usage is TRBV6-5 and J usage is TRBJ2-1; unclear D gene. The V gene's germline CDR1 is MNHEY and CDR2 SVGAGI. Trimming took off 6 bases at V and 7 bases at J, with 4 bases between the two ends. CDR3 length: 10 residues. The CDR3 DNA follows: TGTGCCAGCAGAGCTAATGAGCAGTTCTTC. Translated: CASRANEQFF.

The J gene is TRBJ2-5, the V gene TRBV7-9; 7 positions agree with TRBD1. Per the germline V gene, CDR1 is SEHNR and CDR2 is FQNEAQ (reference sequence). CDR3 length: 14 residues. J gave up 7 bases and V 3 bases, and 8 bases lay outside the gene matches. The CDR3 DNA reads TGTGCCAGCAGCTTCACCGGGACAGACCCGACCCAGTACTTC. Protein sequence: CASSFTGTDPTQYF.

CDR3 coding DNA: TGTGCCAGCAGCCCTAGCTCAGATACGCAGTATTTT. Translated, it gives CASSPSSDTQYF. V and J are TRBV7-9 and TRBJ2-3; D is perhaps TRBD2 (5 bases). Germline V CDR1 and CDR2: SEHNR, FQNEAQ (reference sequence). Between the trimmed V and J ends, which lost 5 bases and 4 bases, there was a span of 7 bases. The CDR3 runs 12 residues.

V usage is TRBV12-3 or TRBV12-4 and J usage is TRBJ1-1; no reliable D call. The CDR3 has 12 amino acids. The germline V and J ends were trimmed by 5 bases and 7 bases, with 11 bases remaining between them. CDR3 nucleotide sequence: TGTGCCAGCAGTGGTACTTCTCTTGAAGCTTTCTTT. Translating gives CASSGTSLEAFF.

The chain is built from TRBV6-2 or TRBV6-3 and TRBJ2-3; D is undetermined. The ends were cut back, 4 bases at V and 4 bases at J, with 9 bases in the middle. The CDR3 totals 13 residues. Germline loops: CDR1 MNHEY, CDR2 SVGEGT. The CDR3 sequence: CASSLRSSDTQYF. The DNA of the CDR3 is TGTGCCAGCAGTTTGAGGAGTTCAGATACGCAGTATTTT.

V gene TRBV9 combines with J gene TRBJ2-5; 9 bases line up with TRBD2. The germline CDR1 and CDR2 sequences are SGDLS and YYNGEE. This CDR3 has 12 amino acids. J lost 5 bases, V lost 5 bases, and 1 base had no gene match. This CDR3 is CASRGLAETQYF. The CDR3, as DNA: TGTGCCAGCAGAGGACTAGCGGAGACCCAGTACTTC.

CDR3 DNA sequence: TGCGCCAGCAGCCAAGGCGTCTCAGGGTGGGGAAATCAGCCCCAGCATTTT. Amino acids: CASSQGVSGWGNQPQHF. The chain links TRBV4-1 to TRBJ1-5; D is possibly TRBD1 (5 bases). There are 17 residues in the CDR3. Looked up from germline, CDR1 is MGHRA and CDR2 is YSYEKL. V lost 1 base and J lost 4, with 17 bases in between.

The count of this clone is one. The chain joins TRBV4-1 to TRBJ1-6; tentative D call: TRBD1 (6 bases). Germline V gene sequence: CDR1 MGHRA, CDR2 YSYEKL. There are 15 residues in the CDR3. V was clipped by 2 bases and J by 9 bases, with 14 bases between them. The CDR3 DNA reads TGCGCCAGCAGCCAAATTCAACAGGGTGGTTCACCCCTCCACTTT. Its translation is CASSQIQQGGSPLHF.

The CDR3: CASSVGGGMETQYF. The CDR3 region has the DNA TGTGCCAGCAGCGTAGGGGGGGGCATGGAGACCCAGTACTTC. The V and J genes are TRBV9 and TRBJ2-5, with D possibly TRBD2 on 7 matching bases. Germline CDR1 reads SGDLS; CDR2 reads YYNGEE. The CDR3 has 14 residues. V lost 0 bases and J 5 bases, leaving 11 bases between the germline ends.

The chain carries TRBV7-9 and TRBJ1-5; perhaps TRBD1 as D (6 bases). The CDR3 is made up of 15 amino acids. Between the trimmed V and J ends, which lost 1 base and 1 base, there was a span of 8 bases. Germline CDR1 SEHNR, CDR2 FQNEAQ (reference sequence). For the CDR3, the DNA is TGTGCCAGCAGCTTAGTAGGGGGAAGCAATCAGCCCCAGCATTTT. Protein sequence: CASSLVGGSNQPQHF.

The sample holds many counts of this clone. The DNA of the CDR3 is TGTGCCAGCAGCGTCGGAGGGAAGGGAAGTCAGCCCCAGCATTTT. This encodes CASSVGGKGSQPQHF. The chain combines TRBV5-4 with TRBJ1-5; no clear D. V lost 4 bases and J 6 bases, leaving 17 bases between the germline ends. Per germline, CDR1 SGHNT and CDR2 YYREEE (reference sequence). The CDR3 is 15 residues long.

The gene calls are TRBV24-1 and TRBJ2-1, with 9 bases matching TRBD1. Germline-derived CDR1 and CDR2 are KGHDR and SFDVKD. The CDR3 extends over 19 amino acids. The V and J ends lost 4 bases and 5 bases, in that order; junction bases with no gene match: 17. CDR3 sequence (DNA): TGTGCCACCAGTGACCCTTCTCGACCCCGGACAGGGGAGCACAATGAGCAGTTCTTC. Translation: CATSDPSRPRTGEHNEQFF.

The chain combines TRBV19 with TRBJ1-2; TRBD1 is a possible D gene (6 bases). The CDR3 sequence is 12 residues long. The V gene lost 5 bases and the J gene lost 4 bases, with 8 bases spanning the gap. From germline, CDR1 is LNHDA and CDR2 SQIVND (reference sequence). The CDR3 nucleotides are TGTGCCAGTAGTGAGGACAGCTATGGCTACACCTTC. Translated: CASSEDSYGYTF.

This clone has a handful of counts. The rearrangement uses TRBV3-1 (or the pseudogene TRBV3-2) and TRBJ2-6; no reliable D call. CDR1 and CDR2 from the germline V gene are LGHDT and YNNKEL (reference sequence). The CDR3 has 14 residues. Trimming left V 4 bases short and J 0 bases short, with 4 bases between. In DNA form, the CDR3 reads TGTGCCAGCAGCCTGAGCTCTGGGGCCAACGTCCTGACTTTC. Translating it yields CASSLSSGANVLTF.

This clone showed up just once. V is TRBV11-2 and J is TRBJ2-3; D not resolved. Trimming left V 2 bases short and J 5 bases short, with 5 bases between. Germline V gives CDR1 SGHAT, CDR2 FQNNGV. CDR3 size: 12 residues. The CDR3 DNA is TGTGCCAGCAGCTTATCCATAGATACGCAGTATTTT. Residues: CASSLSIDTQYF.

The gene calls are TRBV4-1 and TRBJ1-2; D call uncertain. CDR1 and CDR2 (germline): MGHRA, YSYEKL. Between the trimmed V and J ends, which lost 4 bases and 5 bases, there was a span of 14 bases. CDR3 length: 14 amino acids. The CDR3 coding sequence is TGCGCCAGCAGCCCCTACAAGGAGGGTTATGGCTACACCTTC. Its protein product is CASSPYKEGYGYTF.

The chain couples TRBV2 to TRBJ1-1, with unresolved D. V was pared by 10 bases and J by 10 bases, with 19 bases between. The CDR3 has 12 residues. CDR1 SNHLY and CDR2 FYNNEI come from the germline V gene. The CDR3 sequence: CATLLGGRGAFF. In DNA, the CDR3 is TGTGCCACCCTCTTGGGAGGACGAGGAGCTTTCTTT.

This clone was seen only once. The chain couples TRBV6-5 to TRBJ1-5; D gene uncertain. This CDR3 spans 14 amino acids. The germline CDR1 and CDR2 sequences are MNHEY and SVGAGI. V was clipped by 7 bases and J by 0 bases, with 10 bases between them. Here the CDR3 DNA reads TGTGCCAGCACCTATACAGATAGCAATCAGCCCCAGCATTTT. This codes for CASTYTDSNQPQHF.

V usage is TRBV5-1 and J usage is TRBJ2-7; 9 bases align to TRBD2. CDR3 size: 14 residues. Looked up from germline, CDR1 is SGHRS and CDR2 is YFSETQ. CDR3 loop: CARSRGGGSYEQYV. CDR3 nucleotides: TGCGCCCGCAGCCGCGGGGGGGGCTCCTACGAGCAGTACGTC.

The V and J genes are TRBV11-3 and TRBJ2-1; 11 bases are a match to TRBD2. With 5 bases clipped from V and 6 bases from J, the junction kept 9 bases outside the gene matches. The germline CDR1 and CDR2 sequences are SGHNT and YENEEA. The CDR3 spans 16 residues. The CDR3 bases are TGTGCCAGCAGCCCTAGCGGGGGGATCACTTCCAATGAGCAGTTCTTC. It is translated as CASSPSGGITSNEQFF.

CDR3 region: CATSPRGSITGELFF. As DNA, the CDR3 is TGTGCCACCAGTCCCAGGGGAAGTATCACCGGGGAGCTGTTTTTT. The chain uses TRBV24-1 and TRBJ2-2; weak D call: TRBD1 (6 bases). Germline loops: CDR1 KGHDR, CDR2 SFDVKD. Trimming took off 6 bases at V and 4 bases at J, with 14 bases between the two ends. The CDR3 runs 15 residues.

The genes are TRBV6-5 and TRBJ1-1, with 9 bases matching TRBD1. Germline V gene sequence: CDR1 MNHEY, CDR2 SVGAGI. The CDR3 has 15 residues. The V and J ends lost 6 bases and 4 bases, in that order; junction bases with no gene match: 9. The CDR3 bases are TGTGCCAGCAGCTTCCGGGACAGGGAGGTCACTGAAGCTTTCTTT. Its translation is CASSFRDREVTEAFF.

The rearrangement uses TRBV7-2 and TRBJ1-4; TRBD1 agrees at 7 bases. The V gene end was trimmed by 5 bases and the J gene end by 3 bases; junction bases not matched to a gene: 15. CDR3 length: 18 amino acids. Germline CDR1 is SGHTA and CDR2 is FQGNSA. The CDR3 is CASSGSTGVPNSNEKLFF. The CDR3 coding sequence is TGTGCCAGCAGCGGATCAACAGGGGTTCCCAACTCTAATGAAAAACTGTTTTTT.

The genes are TRBV5-1 and TRBJ2-6, with 11 bases lining up with TRBD1. The germline V gene encodes CDR1 SGHRS and CDR2 YFSETQ. With V trimmed by 7 bases and J by 2 bases, 8 bases remained unmatched. This CDR3 is built from 17 residues. The DNA for the CDR3 is TGCGCCAGCTCGGAGGGACAGGGGGTCCCTGGGGCCAACGTCCTGACTTTC. The encoded protein is CASSEGQGVPGANVLTF.

This sequence joins TRBV29-1 and TRBJ2-1; the D gene is possibly TRBD1 (5 bases). The V gene lost 3 bases and the J gene lost 6 bases, with 12 bases spanning the gap. The CDR3 loop spans 13 amino acids. Per the germline V gene, CDR1 is SQVTM and CDR2 is ANQGSEA. CDR3 DNA sequence: TGCAGCGTTGAGGGGCCGATAGGCAATGAGCAGTTCTTC. It encodes CSVEGPIGNEQFF.

This clone was found a few times. This chain connects TRBV5-1 to TRBJ1-3; TRBD1 matches 9 bases. Trimming cost V 0 bases and J 7 bases; bases outside gene matches: 5. The CDR3 covers 15 residues. CDR1 and CDR2 from the germline V gene are SGHRS and YFSETQ. CDR3 residues: CASSLARDRVNTIYF. CDR3 DNA sequence: TGCGCCAGCAGCTTGGCCCGGGACAGGGTGAACACCATATATTTT.

The V and J genes are TRBV9 and TRBJ1-6; the D gene is possibly TRBD1 (5 bases). The CDR3 consists of 16 residues. CDR1 is SGDLS and CDR2 is YYNGEE in the germline V gene. V was trimmed by 0 bases and J by 7 bases, leaving 14 bases between them. CDR3: CASSVEWTPENSPLHF. In nucleotides, the CDR3 is TGTGCCAGCAGCGTAGAATGGACACCAGAAAATTCACCCCTCCACTTT.

This chain uses TRBV21-1 with TRBJ2-3; TRBD1, the table's D call, lacks a check against the DNA. TRBV21-1 constitutes a pseudogene. This CDR3 has 18 amino acids. The CDR3 DNA is TGTGCCAGCAGCTCTCCACCTGCGGGCAGGGGGCGAACAGATACGCAGTATTTT. It yields the protein CASSSPPAGRGRTDTQYF.